The sequence of this TCR beta chain was determined in a study of tissue T cells after allogeneic stem cell transplantation. This clone was detected a few times. Its target is unknown. Gene names refer to mouse genes. Time point given: mouse harvest day 7 after allogeneic transplant. Mouse grafts combined 10^7 T-cell-depleted bone marrow cells with 10^6 splenic CD5+ T cells. This mouse GVHD model was MHC-mismatched B6 to BALB/c, profiled day 7 or 14. Overall study findings and caveats: Within patients, tissue anatomy strongly shaped TCR repertoire composition. This small cohort was clinically heterogeneous, and sampling depth was a limitation.

Here immunoSEQ multiplex PCR was the method, and the copy in TCRdb shows in-frame clones only, minus some. The top ten clones hold around 12% of a sample with approximately 7,300 clones, about 50% of them seen once. Sequenced material: lymph node tissue. The TCR comes from a female BALB/c mouse given C57BL/6 T cells with graft-versus-host disease after an allogeneic hematopoietic cell transplant.

Partial CDR3 DNA: TGTGCAAGCAGCTTAGTGGGGAGCTCCTATGAACAGTAC. Translation gives CASSLVGSSYEQY. The entire CDR3 protein is CASSLVGSSYEQYF. The J gene is TRBJ2-7, the V gene TRBV16, with D possibly being TRBD2 (5 bases). The read terminates 1 residue ahead of where the CDR3 ends, so the germline J gene completes it. Deletions cut 1 base from V and 0 bases from J, with 7 bases between. The germline V gene encodes CDR1 SGHSA and CDR2 FRNQAP. The CDR3 loop spans 14 amino acids. The full variable domain, with the rest looked up from reference TRBV16 and TRBJ2-7, is NAGVIQTPRHKVTGKGQEATLWCEPISGHSAVFWYRQTIVQGLEFLTYFRNQAPIDDSGMPKERFSAQMPNQSHSTLKIQSTQPQDSAVYLCASSLVGSSYEQYFGPGTRLTVL.